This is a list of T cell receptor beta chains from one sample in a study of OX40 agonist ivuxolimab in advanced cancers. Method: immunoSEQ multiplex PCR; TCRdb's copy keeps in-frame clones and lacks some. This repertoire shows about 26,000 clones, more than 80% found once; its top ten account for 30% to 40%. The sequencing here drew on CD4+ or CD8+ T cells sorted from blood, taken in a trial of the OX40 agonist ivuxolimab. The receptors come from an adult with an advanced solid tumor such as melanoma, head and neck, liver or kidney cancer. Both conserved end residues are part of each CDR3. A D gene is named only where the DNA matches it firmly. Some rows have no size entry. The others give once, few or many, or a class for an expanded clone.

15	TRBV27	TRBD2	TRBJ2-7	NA	TGTGCCAGCAGTTCAGGGACTAGCGGGAGTGGGGAGCAGTACTTC	CASSSGTSGSGEQYF
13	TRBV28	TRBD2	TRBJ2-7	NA	TGTGCCGCAGAGGGTAGCGGGAAAGGTGAGCAGTACTTC	CAAEGSGKGEQYF
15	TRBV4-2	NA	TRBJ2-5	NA	TGTGCCAGCAGCCAAGCAGGACCCGCCCAAGAGACCCAGTACTTC	CASSQAGPAQETQYF
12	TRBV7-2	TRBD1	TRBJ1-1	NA	TGTGCCAGCAGCTGGACAGGGAGAGAAGCTTTCTTT	CASSWTGREAFF
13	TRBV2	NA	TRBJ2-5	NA	TGTGCCAGCAATCCGACAGTTTGGGAGACCCAGTACTTC	CASNPTVWETQYF
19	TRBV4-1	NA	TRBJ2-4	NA	TGCGCCAGCAGCCAAGATGATCCCGTGGAGGGGCGGGTTAAAAACATTCAGTACTTC	CASSQDDPVEGRVKNIQYF
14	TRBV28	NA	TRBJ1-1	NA	TGTGCCAGCAGTTTATTAATGGGGAACACTGAAGCTTTCTTT	CASSLLMGNTEAFF
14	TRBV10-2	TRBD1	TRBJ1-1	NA	TGCGCCAGCAGTGTCACTACCCGGGACAGTGAAGCTTTCTTT	CASSVTTRDSEAFF
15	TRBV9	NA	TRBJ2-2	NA	TGTGCCAGCAGCGTAACGGGAGAGGGCACCGGGGAGCTGTTTTTT	CASSVTGEGTGELFF
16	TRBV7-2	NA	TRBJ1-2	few	TGTGCCAGCAGCTCGGTCGTTAGGGAGGCCCTCTATGGCTACACCTTC	CASSSVVREALYGYTF
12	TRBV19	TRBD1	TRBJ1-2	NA	TGTGCCAGTAGTATAACAGGGGTTGGCTACACCTTC	CASSITGVGYTF
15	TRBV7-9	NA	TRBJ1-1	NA	TGTGCCAGCAGCCCCGTGGAGGTATTAACTGCTGAAGCTTTCTTT	CASSPVEVLTAEAFF
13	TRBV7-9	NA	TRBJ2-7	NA	TGTGCCAGCAGCCTGAGACAGAACTACGAGCAGTACTTC	CASSLRQNYEQYF
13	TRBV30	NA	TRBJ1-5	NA	TGTGCCTGGAGCATTGGAGGGCTAGAGCCCCAGCATTTT	CAWSIGGLEPQHF
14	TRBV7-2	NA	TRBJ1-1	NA	TGTGCCAGCAGCCGAAACCACCCTTACACTGAAGCTTTCTTT	CASSRNHPYTEAFF
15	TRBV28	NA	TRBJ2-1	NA	TGTGCCAGCACCTTGGGGCCCAGCTCCTACAATGAGCAGTTCTTC	CASTLGPSSYNEQFF
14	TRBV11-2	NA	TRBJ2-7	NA	TGTGCCAGCAGAACCTTAACAGGGAGGTACGAGCAGTACTTC	CASRTLTGRYEQYF
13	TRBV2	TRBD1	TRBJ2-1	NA	TGTGCCAGCAGTCCCCGGCAGGGGGATGAGCAGTTCTTC	CASSPRQGDEQFF
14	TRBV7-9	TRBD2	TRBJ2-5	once	TGTGCCAGCAGCTTTGGGGGACTAGCTGAGACCCAGTACTTC	CASSFGGLAETQYF
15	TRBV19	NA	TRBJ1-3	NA	TGTGCCAGTATACCGCCGGCGTCGTCGGGAAACACCATATATTTT	CASIPPASSGNTIYF
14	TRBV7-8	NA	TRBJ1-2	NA	TGTGCCAGCAGCTCCCGGAACGGGGTCTATGGCTACACCTTC	CASSSRNGVYGYTF
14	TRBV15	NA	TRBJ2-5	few	TGTGCCACCAGCAGGGGTAGCGGTGAAGAGACCCAGTACTTC	CATSRGSGEETQYF
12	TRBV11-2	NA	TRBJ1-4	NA	TGTGCCAGCAGGGGTAGTAATGAAAAACTGTTTTTT	CASRGSNEKLFF